The clone carrying this TCR beta chain has more than one count but fewer than ten. Its specificity is unknown. The data are from a study of blood T cells in healthy people across ages. Next came a second PCR, run for about 6 to 11 cycles, which used a sample-barcoded 5' primer along with a J-beta primer mix. TCRdb ran MiXCR on the 5' RACE reads and lists one entry per CDR3 protein. The sample records about 1.5 million distinct CDR3 sequences, about 40% being singletons. The donors, aged roughly 6 to 90, were healthy Caucasians from Russia. Extraction of total RNA produced a minimum of 5 micrograms from each sample. With 3 bases removed from V and 7 bases from J, the gap between germline ends came to 16 bases. Germline values: CDR1 LGHDT, CDR2 YNNKEL (reference sequence). The CDR3 is 15 amino acids. Findings and limits, study-wide: Roughly linearly, TCR beta diversity per million T cells fell as age increased.

The source of this sequence is a woman under 30 in good health. The chain is built from TRBV3-1 and TRBJ2-1; a possible D gene is TRBD2 (6 bases). The specimen was blood. The CDR3 nucleotides read TGTGCCAGCAGCCAGATAGCGGAGGGGATGAATGAGCAGTTCTTC. Residues: CASSQIAEGMNEQFF.